The 15 T cell receptor beta chains in this list originate from one sample, sequenced in a study of T cell responses to AZD1222 COVID-19 vaccine. The assay was immunoSEQ multiplex PCR, and TCRdb's table has in-frame clones only and misses some. Among around 110,000 clones listed, approximately 83% were seen once. This material consisted of peripheral blood, taken on day 0 of MenACWY control vaccination. The source of these receptors is an adult in good health.

The gene calls are TRBV5-1 and TRBJ2-3; 8 bases agree with TRBD2. CDR1 and CDR2 (germline): SGHRS, YFSETQ. The CDR3 length is 15 residues. The junction had 1 base not matched to a gene; V was cut back by 1 base and J by 0 bases. This chain's CDR3 is CASSLLAGSTDTQYF. In nucleotides, the CDR3 is TGCGCCAGCAGCTTGTTAGCGGGGAGCACAGATACGCAGTATTTT.

This rearrangement joins TRBV25-1 to TRBJ1-6, with 12 nucleotides matching TRBD1. This CDR3 contains 14 residues. The V and J ends lost 5 bases and 14 bases, in that order; junction bases with no gene match: 7. CDR1 is MGHDK and CDR2 is SYGVNS in the germline V gene. The CDR3 sequence is CASSPGQGARSLHF. The CDR3 DNA sequence: TGTGCCAGCAGTCCGGGACAGGGGGCTCGCTCCCTCCACTTT.

V and J are TRBV6-2 or TRBV6-3 and TRBJ1-1; the D is unclear. There are 16 residues in the CDR3. CDR1 MNHEY and CDR2 SVGEGT come from the germline V gene. V was cut by 0 bases and J by 3 bases, with 14 bases left in between. In DNA, the CDR3 is TGTGCCAGCAGTTACTCATCAGGACTCGGGGACACTGAAGCTTTCTTT. It codes for CASSYSSGLGDTEAFF.

The chain links TRBV9 to TRBJ2-5; TRBD2 agrees at 8 bases. Trimming took 0 bases from V and 1 from J; bases not matched to a gene: 2. In germline, CDR1 is SGDLS, CDR2 YYNGEE. The CDR3 totals 15 residues. The CDR3 bases are TGTGCCAGCAGCGTAGGACTAGCGAGCCAAGAGACCCAGTACTTC. Amino acids: CASSVGLASQETQYF.

V gene TRBV20-1 combines with J gene TRBJ1-2; D is unresolved. Trimming shortened V by 0 bases and J by 7 bases, and 6 bases separated the two germline ends. The CDR3 extends over 11 amino acids. Germline assignment: CDR1 DFQATT and CDR2 SNEGSKA (reference sequence). CDR3 region: CSAREDLGYTF. Here the CDR3 DNA reads TGCAGTGCTAGAGAAGACCTTGGCTACACCTTC.

This clone came up once. This chain links TRBV12-3 or TRBV12-4 with TRBJ1-2; 7 bases are shared with TRBD1. The CDR3 extends over 13 amino acids. With V trimmed by 3 bases and J by 8 bases, 6 bases remained unmatched. As DNA, the CDR3 is TGTGCCAGCAGTTTCCAAACAGGGGAAGGCTACACCTTC. It is translated as CASSFQTGEGYTF.

This rearrangement joins TRBV24-1 to TRBJ2-1, with D perhaps TRBD1 (6 bases). The CDR3 runs to 16 residues. Germline V gene data show CDR1 as KGHDR and CDR2 as SFDVKD. Trimming left V 3 bases short and J 5 bases short, with 16 bases between. The CDR3: CATSDHSGHLNNEQFF. The CDR3 region has the DNA TGTGCCACCAGTGATCACTCGGGACACCTAAACAATGAGCAGTTCTTC.

J is TRBJ2-6 and V is TRBV7-2, with 7 bases aligning to TRBD2. CDR1 is SGHTA and CDR2 is FQGNSA in the germline V gene. Trimming removed 3 bases from V and 2 bases from J; junction bases left unmatched: 1. This CDR3 has 15 amino acids. The CDR3 here is CASSLGRAGANVLTF. The CDR3 DNA follows: TGTGCCAGCAGCTTGGGGAGGGCTGGGGCCAACGTCCTGACTTTC.

The gene calls are TRBV6-2 or TRBV6-3 and TRBJ1-6, with a possible D match to TRBD1 (6 bases). The ends were cut back, 6 bases at V and 7 bases at J, with 19 bases in the middle. The germline V gene has CDR1 MNHEY and CDR2 SVGEGT. The CDR3 length is 16 residues. CDR3 loop: CASSPQGRGKNSPLHF. The CDR3, as DNA: TGTGCCAGCAGCCCTCAGGGGCGTGGGAAGAATTCACCCCTCCACTTT.

This sequence joins TRBV11-2 and TRBJ1-1; a weak D match, TRBD1 (5 bases). CDR3 length: 15 amino acids. The ends were cut back, 1 base at V and 8 bases at J, with 17 bases in the middle. Germline V gives CDR1 SGHAT, CDR2 FQNNGV. The CDR3 is CASSLGIRRGGEAFF. CDR3 bases: TGTGCCAGCAGCTTAGGTATACGGAGGGGCGGAGAAGCTTTCTTT.

The gene calls are TRBV9 and TRBJ2-7; no clear D. V gave up 0 bases and J gave up 2 bases, with 9 bases separating them. The CDR3 is made up of 14 amino acids. Per the germline V gene, CDR1 is SGDLS and CDR2 is YYNGEE. This CDR3 reads CASSVVAETYEQYF. The CDR3 coding sequence is TGTGCCAGCAGCGTAGTGGCAGAAACCTACGAGCAGTACTTC.

The V call is TRBV4-2, the J call TRBJ2-7; TRBD1 aligns across 9 bases. Germline-derived CDR1 and CDR2 are LGHNA and YNFKEQ. The CDR3 totals 19 residues. V was pared by 3 bases and J by 0 bases, with 15 bases of the junction left unmatched. CDR3 residues: CASSQPGGTGGLSSYEQYF. CDR3 nucleotides: TGTGCCAGCAGCCAGCCCGGGGGAACAGGGGGCTTGAGCTCCTACGAGCAGTACTTC.

The chain employs TRBV12-3 or TRBV12-4 and TRBJ1-1; possibly TRBD1 for D (5 bases). CDR3 size: 13 residues. V lost 1 base and J 7 bases, leaving 10 bases between the germline ends. The CDR3 region has the DNA TGTGCCAGCAGTTTAGGGGACTACCGTGAAGCTTTCTTT. It translates to CASSLGDYREAFF.

The rearrangement joins TRBV2 to TRBJ1-2; no clear D. Germline CDR1 and CDR2: SNHLY and FYNNEI. Trimming pared 6 bases from V and 7 bases from J, leaving 15 bases between. The CDR3 has 13 residues. CDR3 residues: CASSEQPLSGYTF. The DNA for the CDR3 is TGTGCCAGCAGCGAGCAACCCCTCAGTGGCTACACCTTC.

This chain uses TRBV3-1 (or the pseudogene TRBV3-2) with TRBJ2-7; D is uncertain. V dropped 0 bases and J dropped 2 bases, with 11 bases sitting between them. Per the germline V gene, CDR1 is LGHDT and CDR2 is YNNKEL (reference sequence). There are 15 residues in the CDR3. The CDR3 reads CASSQEMYGAYEQYF. The CDR3 DNA follows: TGTGCCAGCAGCCAAGAGATGTACGGTGCCTACGAGCAGTACTTC.